This is a list of T cell receptor beta chains from one sample in a study of blood T cell repertoires in COVID-19. Sequenced by immunoSEQ multiplex PCR; TCRdb stores in-frame clones only, minus some. Among roughly 45,000 clones listed, around 79% were seen once. Sequencing was done on a sample of peripheral blood. All receptors derive from a woman aged 60 to 75 with acute or convalescent COVID-19. The CDR3 runs from the conserved cysteine through the conserved F or W. The D gene is left open where the match is weak. Clone size is shown for a subset of rows, as once, few, many or a class of expanded clone.

>.|TRBV18|once|TRBJ2-5
CASSPQQGHGKETQYF
TGTGCCAGCTCACCACAGCAGGGCCATGGAAAAGAGACCCAGTACTTC
>TRBD2|TRBV4-3|.|TRBJ2-7
CASSQSLAGTYEQYF
TGCGCCAGCAGCCAGTCCTTAGCGGGGACATACGAGCAGTACTTC
>.|TRBV29-1|.|TRBJ2-3
CSVEGGRQDTDTQYF
TGCAGCGTTGAGGGGGGGAGACAGGACACAGATACGCAGTATTTT
>.|TRBV6-2/TRBV6-3|.|TRBJ2-5
CASSYSPETQYF
TGTGCCAGCAGTTACTCCCCGGAGACCCAGTACTTC
>TRBD1|TRBV19|.|TRBJ1-5
CASSVPYRGINQPQHF
TGTGCCAGTAGTGTCCCCTACAGGGGGATCAATCAGCCCCAGCATTTT
>.|TRBV7-8|.|TRBJ1-2
CASSPGLPGYTF
TGTGCCAGCAGCCCAGGTCTACCTGGCTACACCTTC
>TRBD1|TRBV3-1/TRBV3-2|.|TRBJ2-2
CASSHRGTVNTGELFF
TGTGCCAGCAGCCATCGAGGGACAGTGAACACCGGGGAGCTGTTTTTT
>.|TRBV7-2|.|TRBJ2-1
CASSFPQINEQFF
TGTGCCAGCAGCTTCCCGCAGATAAATGAGCAGTTCTTC
>.|TRBV5-4|.|TRBJ2-1
CASRNREGEQFF
TGTGCCAGCAGGAACAGGGAGGGGGAGCAGTTCTTC
>.|TRBV12-3/TRBV12-4|.|TRBJ2-3
CASSFISDTQYF
TGTGCCAGCAGTTTTATCTCAGATACGCAGTATTTT